This entry describes one T cell receptor (beta chain). In the naive CD8 group, cells lacked CD45RO and were positively selected for CCR7, so terminally differentiated effector memory CD45RA+ cells were left out. The germline V gene has CDR1 LNHDA and CDR2 SQIVND (reference sequence). This CDR3 region has 14 residues. Trimming removed 0 bases from V and 6 bases from J, with 9 bases in between. The data originate from a study of shared clonotypes between healthy human individuals. Assay execution proceeded at the deep level. The method was immunoSEQ multiplex PCR; TCRdb's version includes in-frame clones alone and lacks a portion of them. The table records 1.5 million to 2.5 million clones, about 94% of them present only once.

The TCR originated in a man between 18 and 35 years old in good health. Sequenced: naive CD8+ T cells sorted from blood. The chain is built from TRBV19 and TRBJ2-1, with a tentative D call TRBD2 (6 bases). CDR3 nucleotides: TGTGCCAGTAGTATAGATGGGGAGGCCAATGAGCAGTTCTTC. The encoded protein is CASSIDGEANEQFF. The entire variable domain, with the rest obtained from reference TRBV19 and TRBJ2-1, is as follows: DGGITQSPKYLFRKEGQNVTLSCEQNLNHDAMYWYRQDPGQGLRLIYYSQIVNDFQKGDIAEGYSVSREKKESFPLTVTSAQKNPTAFYLCASSIDGEANEQFFGPGTRLTVL.